One sample yielded the 26 T cell receptor beta chains listed below, sequenced in a study of blood T cell repertoires in COVID-19. This table comes from immunoSEQ multiplex PCR, and its TCRdb copy is limited to in-frame clones, with some not included. The sample has under 95,000 clones, roughly four fifths seen once. The sample consisted of peripheral blood. The receptors were sampled from a woman older than 75 with acute or convalescent COVID-19.

The CDR3 DNA is TGTGCCAGCTCACCAATGCAGGGGGAACAGCCCCAGCATTTT. Amino acid sequence: CASSPMQGEQPQHF. The chain employs TRBV18 and TRBJ1-5; 7 bases line up with TRBD1. CDR3 size: 14 residues. Trimming at V came to 2 bases and at J to 7 bases, leaving 5 bases not matched to a gene. Germline loops: CDR1 KGHSH, CDR2 LQKENI.

The chain couples TRBV11-3 to TRBJ1-6; TRBD1 matches 7 bases. The CDR3 is 13 residues long. Germline trimming cut 5 bases from V and 10 bases from J; bases unmatched to any gene: 5. CDR1 is SGHNT and CDR2 is YENEEA in the germline V gene. The CDR3 reads CASSTGVGSPLHF. In DNA form, the CDR3 reads TGTGCCAGCAGCACAGGGGTTGGCTCACCCCTCCACTTT.

The chain is built from TRBV6-6 and TRBJ1-5; no firm D call. The CDR3 contains 12 residues. CDR1 and CDR2 from the germline V gene are MNHNY and SVGAGI (reference sequence). V was clipped by 5 bases and J by 9 bases, with 11 bases between them. This CDR3 is CASSPLRGPQHF. In DNA, the CDR3 is TGTGCCAGCAGTCCTCTCCGAGGGCCCCAGCATTTT.

The chain combines TRBV7-2 with TRBJ2-2; maybe TRBD2 (6 bases). Per the germline V gene, CDR1 is SGHTA and CDR2 is FQGNSA. Trimming removed 4 bases at V and 5 bases at J, with 8 bases between. This CDR3 has 13 residues. The CDR3 bases are TGTGCCAGCAGCTCCCTAGCGACCGGGGAGCTGTTTTTT. Translated, it gives CASSSLATGELFF. Together with reference TRBV7-2 and TRBJ2-2, the CDR3 gives the full variable domain: GAGVSQSPSNKVTEKGKDVELRCDPISGHTALYWYRQSLGQGLEFLIYFQGNSAPDKSGLPSDRFSAERTGGSVSTLTIQRTQQEDSAVYLCASSSLATGELFFGEGSRLTVL.

The chain joins TRBV19 to TRBJ1-5; 7 bases align to TRBD1. CDR1 is LNHDA, CDR2 SQIVND, per germline (reference sequence). Unmatched junction bases numbered 4, after V lost 2 bases and J lost 0 bases. The CDR3 spans 16 residues. This CDR3 reads CASSIRGQGSNQPQHF. The CDR3 DNA follows: TGTGCCAGTAGTATAAGGGGGCAGGGTAGCAATCAGCCCCAGCATTTT. Full variable domain (remainder filled in from reference TRBV19 and TRBJ1-5): DGGITQSPKYLFRKEGQNVTLSCEQNLNHDAMYWYRQDPGQGLRLIYYSQIVNDFQKGDIAEGYSVSREKKESFPLTVTSAQKNPTAFYLCASSIRGQGSNQPQHFGDGTRLSIL.

The chain recombines TRBV3-1 (or the pseudogene TRBV3-2) with TRBJ1-1; D perhaps matches TRBD1 (6 bases). With 5 bases removed from V and 1 base from J, the gap between germline ends came to 11 bases. The CDR3 totals 14 residues. Germline values: CDR1 LGHDT, CDR2 YNNKEL (reference sequence). DNA for the CDR3: TGTGCCAGCAGCGGACGACAGGCGAACACTGAAGCTTTCTTT. Translation gives CASSGRQANTEAFF.

The rearrangement joins TRBV7-2 to TRBJ1-6; tentative D call: TRBD1 (5 bases). Germline V CDR1 and CDR2: SGHTA, FQGNSA. CDR3 length: 12 amino acids. V was trimmed by 8 bases and J by 10 bases, leaving 12 bases between them. Here the CDR3 reads CASGLGGSPLHF. The CDR3 region has the DNA TGTGCCAGCGGCCTGGGGGGGTCACCCCTCCACTTT.

V is TRBV10-2 and J is TRBJ2-5, with TRBD2 matching 7 bases. Per germline, CDR1 WSHSY and CDR2 SAAADI. Trimming removed 4 bases from V and 5 bases from J; junction bases left unmatched: 10. CDR3 length equals 15 residues. This CDR3 is CASSGRGRGEETQYF. The CDR3 nucleotides read TGCGCCAGCAGTGGACGTGGGAGGGGAGAGGAGACCCAGTACTTC.

About this clone: This specimen includes other DNA sequences encoding the same CDR3. The V and J genes are TRBV2 and TRBJ1-2; D is undetermined. Trimming cost V 4 bases and J 4 bases, with 10 bases left between them. This CDR3 contains 13 residues. Germline V lookup: CDR1 SNHLY, CDR2 FYNNEI. This CDR3 reads CASSGGQSYGYTF. DNA for the CDR3: TGTGCCAGCAGTGGAGGGCAGAGCTATGGCTACACCTTC.

The chain recombines TRBV12-5 with TRBJ2-5; D remains ambiguous. CDR3 length: 13 amino acids. V was trimmed by 0 bases and J by 9 bases, leaving 11 bases between them. CDR1 and CDR2 (germline): LGHNT, FRNRAP. The CDR3 is CASGLVSPEAQYF. For the CDR3, the DNA is TGTGCTAGTGGTTTGGTATCGCCCGAGGCCCAGTACTTC.

V is TRBV11-2 and J is TRBJ2-7, with 10 positions matching TRBD2. Trimming cost V 6 bases and J 4 bases; bases outside gene matches: 3. This CDR3 region has 13 residues. From germline, CDR1 is SGHAT and CDR2 FQNNGV. CDR3 DNA sequence: TGTGCCAGCAGGGTAGCGGGGGGTTACGAGCAGTACTTC. It yields the protein CASRVAGGYEQYF.

The chain links TRBV2 to TRBJ1-1; D is unclear. This CDR3 comprises 13 residues. V shed 1 base and J shed 8 bases, with 11 bases lying between them. CDR1 is SNHLY, CDR2 FYNNEI, per germline. The CDR3 nucleotides are TGTGCCAGCAGTGAAGAGGCAGGCTACGAAGCTTTCTTT. Protein: CASSEEAGYEAFF.

This chain links TRBV5-1 with TRBJ1-1; 10 bases map to TRBD1. Germline CDR1 and CDR2: SGHRS and YFSETQ. The CDR3 runs to 15 residues. J was trimmed by 5 bases and V by 2 bases; bases with no gene match: 6. CDR3: CASSLGQGGRTEAFF. CDR3 DNA sequence: TGCGCCAGCAGCTTAGGACAGGGGGGAAGGACTGAAGCTTTCTTT.

The genes are TRBV6-5 and TRBJ2-7; TRBD1 is a possible D gene (5 bases). The CDR3 extends over 14 amino acids. Germline V gene lookup returns CDR1 MNHEY and CDR2 SVGAGI. V lost 6 bases and J 3 bases, leaving 15 bases between the germline ends. CDR3 DNA: TGTGCCAGCAGCCCCAACACAGGAAGCTACGAGCAGTACTTC. It specifies CASSPNTGSYEQYF.

The chain has TRBV2 and TRBJ1-6, with a tentative D call TRBD1 (6 bases). CDR1 and CDR2 (germline): SNHLY, FYNNEI. This CDR3 contains 14 residues. V was clipped by 7 bases and J by 7 bases, with 14 bases between them. The CDR3 region is CASTPGGSNSPLHF. In nucleotides, the CDR3 is TGTGCCAGCACCCCTGGGGGCAGCAATTCACCCCTCCACTTT.

This clone turned up a few times. CDR3 protein: CASSQTDRAYTEAFF. CDR3 nucleotide sequence: TGTGCCAGCAGCCAAACGGACAGGGCCTACACTGAAGCTTTCTTT. This rearrangement joins TRBV5-6 to TRBJ1-1; 8 bases fit TRBD1. Per germline, CDR1 SGHDT and CDR2 YYEEEE. This CDR3 has 15 residues. Trimming took 4 bases from V and 3 from J; bases not matched to a gene: 8.

The genes are TRBV6-5 and TRBJ2-7; D is perhaps TRBD2 (6 bases). V lost 7 bases to trimming and J lost 2 bases, with 15 bases between them. The germline V gene encodes CDR1 MNHEY and CDR2 SVGAGI. The CDR3 has 14 amino acids. The CDR3 sequence is CASTLGGYTYEQYF. CDR3 DNA: TGTGCCAGCACCTTAGGAGGGTATACCTACGAGCAGTACTTC.

In regard to this clone: The sample carries other DNA sequences with the same CDR3. This chain links TRBV9 with TRBJ1-1; D remains unclear. Germline CDR1 SGDLS, CDR2 YYNGEE. Trimming stripped 2 bases from V and 1 base from J, with 6 bases between. This CDR3 spans 13 amino acids. The CDR3 loop reads CASSVYGNTEAFF. CDR3 nucleotide sequence: TGTGCCAGCAGCGTTTACGGGAACACTGAAGCTTTCTTT. Variable domain in full (rest from reference TRBV9 and TRBJ1-1): DSGVTQTPKHLITATGQRVTLRCSPRSGDLSVYWYQQSLDQGLQFLIQYYNGEERAKGNILERFSAQQFPDLHSELNLSSLELGDSALYFCASSVYGNTEAFFGQGTRLTVV.

This chain connects TRBV7-9 to TRBJ2-5, with TRBD1 as a possible D gene (5 bases). The CDR3 covers 13 residues. V was clipped by 2 bases and J by 3 bases, with 7 bases between them. Germline lookup yields CDR1 SEHNR and CDR2 FQNEAQ (reference sequence). Here the CDR3 DNA reads TGTGCCAGCAGCTTAACGACAGAAGAGACCCAGTACTTC. Translated: CASSLTTEETQYF.

The genes are TRBV11-2 and TRBJ2-4; 9 nucleotides line up with TRBD1. Trimming at V came to 3 bases and at J to 5 bases, leaving 5 bases not matched to a gene. In germline, CDR1 is SGHAT, CDR2 FQNNGV. The CDR3 length is 15 residues. The chain's CDR3 is CASSFDRGIENIQYF. Written as DNA, the CDR3 is TGTGCCAGCAGCTTCGACAGGGGGATTGAAAACATTCAGTACTTC.

The chain joins TRBV7-9 to TRBJ2-1; 7 bases map to TRBD1. This CDR3 has 13 amino acids. From germline, CDR1 is SEHNR and CDR2 FQNEAQ (reference sequence). The trim removed 5 bases at V and 8 bases at J, leaving 6 bases unmatched. CDR3 bases: TGTGCCAGCAGCCCGAAGGGGGCCGATGAGCAGTTCTTC. It is translated as CASSPKGADEQFF. Full variable domain (remainder filled in from reference TRBV7-9 and TRBJ2-1): DTGVSQNPRHKITKRGQNVTFRCDPISEHNRLYWYRQTLGQGPEFLTYFQNEAQLEKSRLLSDRFSAERPKGSFSTLEIQRTEQGDSAMYLCASSPKGADEQFFGPGTRLTVL.

The chain carries TRBV6-5 and TRBJ2-3, with D uncertain. Germline V gives CDR1 MNHEY, CDR2 SVGAGI. The CDR3 covers 14 residues. Between the trimmed V and J ends, which lost 6 bases and 2 bases, there was a span of 12 bases. The CDR3: CASSPERPTDTQYF. The CDR3 region has the DNA TGTGCCAGCAGCCCGGAGCGCCCCACAGATACGCAGTATTTT.

The chain is built from TRBV2 and TRBJ1-2; 12 positions match TRBD1. This CDR3 contains 14 residues. With 6 bases clipped from V and 6 bases from J, the junction kept 5 bases outside the gene matches. The germline gives CDR1 SNHLY, CDR2 FYNNEI. CDR3 in amino acids: CASSRDRGLDGYTF. DNA of the CDR3: TGTGCCAGCAGCCGGGACAGGGGGCTGGATGGCTACACCTTC.

The gene calls are TRBV5-8 and TRBJ2-7, with 7 nucleotides matching TRBD1. The ends lost 2 bases at V and 0 bases at J; junction bases unmatched: 2. The CDR3 is made up of 14 amino acids. Germline assignment: CDR1 SGHTS and CDR2 YDEGEE. CDR3 sequence: CASSFGQVSYEQYF. The CDR3 nucleotides read TGTGCCAGCAGCTTCGGACAGGTCTCCTACGAGCAGTACTTC.

The chain recombines TRBV5-5 with TRBJ1-4, with a possible D match to TRBD1 (6 bases). V lost 1 base and J lost 11, with 18 bases in between. The CDR3 has 15 amino acids. CDR1 and CDR2 (germline): SGHKS, YYEKEE (reference sequence). The CDR3: CASSLTGSGELKLFF. For the CDR3, the DNA is TGTGCCAGCAGCTTGACAGGGAGCGGTGAACTTAAACTGTTTTTT.

The chain couples TRBV27 to TRBJ2-3; 15 bases line up with TRBD2. Germline CDR1 reads MNHEY; CDR2 reads SMNVEV (reference sequence). Losses at the gene ends were 4 bases for V and 4 bases for J; bases not matched to a gene: 6. The CDR3 is 17 amino acids. The CDR3 loop reads CASSYKGLAGGADTQYF. As DNA, the CDR3 is TGTGCCAGCAGTTACAAGGGACTAGCGGGAGGCGCAGATACGCAGTATTTT.